This TCR beta chain was recovered during a study of T cells in Graves' hyperthyroidism and ophthalmopathy. Broader study findings: Most clonotypes expanded in the thyroid (above 0.001) were also present in blood.

Researchers amplified the TCR beta CDR3 regions from RNA transcripts. Carried out on the TCR CDR3, a first-round RT-PCR used the HTBI primer set. TCRdb independently ran MiXCR on the multiplex PCR reads; one entry per CDR3 protein. The sample gives about 360,000 distinct CDR3 sequences, 13% of which show up once; 20% is in the top ten. A word on this clonotype: What it recognizes is unknown.

The CDR3 sequence is 14 residues long. Trimming cost V 7 bases and J 7 bases; bases outside gene matches: 9. Germline V gene lookup returns CDR1 LNHDA and CDR2 SQIVND (reference sequence). The sequencing sample was made of blood. The chain couples TRBV19 to TRBJ1-5; 8 bases fit TRBD1. The TCR was taken from a man aged 25 to 45 with Graves' hyperthyroidism that later progressed to Graves' ophthalmopathy. Here the CDR3 reads CASTLGQGEQPQHF. The CDR3 DNA reads as TGTGCCAGTACCCTAGGACAGGGCGAACAGCCCCAGCATTTT. The variable domain in full, with the rest retrieved from reference TRBV19 and TRBJ1-5, is DGGITQSPKYLFRKEGQNVTLSCEQNLNHDAMYWYRQDPGQGLRLIYYSQIVNDFQKGDIAEGYSVSREKKESFPLTVTSAQKNPTAFYLCASTLGQGEQPQHFGDGTRLSIL.